A selection of T cell receptor beta chains follows, all from one sample in a study of human T cells and chemical hapten exposure. One entry per CDR3 protein results from TCRdb running MiXCR on the RACE reads. This table has 330,000 or so distinct CDR3 sequences, roughly 6% appearing once. The sequences come from whole blood, collected in connection with sensitization to the hapten diphenylcyclopropenone (DPC). The receptors come from a woman younger than 35 with alopecia areata. Some clones in this sample may be carry-over from other donors' samples. CDR3s include the opening cysteine and the closing phenylalanine or tryptophan. The D gene is left open where the match is weak. Where a row states a size, it is once, few, many or the class of an expanded clone; other rows omit it.

TRBV4-3	NA	TRBJ1-1	many	TGCGCCAGCAGCCCACAACTAGGGCGGGAGGATTCCATGAACACTGAAGCTTTCTTT	CASSPQLGREDSMNTEAFF
TRBV9	NA	TRBJ1-1	few	TGTGCCAGCAGCGTAGATACAGGGCGGACTGAAGCTTTCTTT	CASSVDTGRTEAFF
TRBV6-2/TRBV6-3	NA	TRBJ1-2	many	TGTGCCAGCAGTTACGACGGCTATGGCTACACCTTC	CASSYDGYGYTF
TRBV10-3	NA	TRBJ2-5	NA	TGTGCCATCAGGGATATGGAGACCCAGTACTTC	CAIRDMETQYF
TRBV28	NA	TRBJ2-3	many	TGTGCCAGCAGTTTACGTTCTCAGGGGTTAGATACGCAGTATTTT	CASSLRSQGLDTQYF
TRBV15	TRBD2	TRBJ2-1	NA	TGTGCCACCAACCCTAGCGGAAATATAAAAAATGAGCAGTTCTTC	CATNPSGNIKNEQFF
TRBV6-6	NA	TRBJ1-1	many	TGTGCCAGCAGTTACTCCAGGTCACCGAACACTGAAGCTTTCTTT	CASSYSRSPNTEAFF
TRBV29-1	NA	TRBJ2-1	NA	TGCAGCTCAACTCCCCCCACGGGGTACAATGAGCAGTTCTTC	CSSTPPTGYNEQFF
TRBV3-1	NA	TRBJ1-5	many	TGTGCCAGCAGCCAAGCCCCCGGCAATCAGCCCCAGCATTTT	CASSQAPGNQPQHF
TRBV20-1	NA	TRBJ2-1	NA	TGCAGTGCTAGAGATAGGTGGGGCCACTCCTACAATGAGCAGTTCTTC	CSARDRWGHSYNEQFF
TRBV9	NA	TRBJ2-3	few	TGTGCCAGCAGCGTAGAAGGTAGAGCAGATACGCAGTATTTT	CASSVEGRADTQYF
TRBV18	TRBD1	TRBJ2-7	NA	TGTGCCAGCTCGATCGACAGGGGTTCTTACGAGCAGTACTTC	CASSIDRGSYEQYF
TRBV24-1	NA	TRBJ2-3	NA	TGTGCCACCAGTGATTTCGAAGGGGCGCAAAGGACAGATACGCAGTATTTT	CATSDFEGAQRTDTQYF
TRBV7-6	NA	TRBJ2-1	many	TGTGCCAGCAGCTTAGGGGGGTATCAGCAGTTCTTC	CASSLGGYQQFF
TRBV6-5	NA	TRBJ1-4	many	TGTGCCAGCAGTTATGGCCACTCCGGCGGGGAAAAACTGTTTTTT	CASSYGHSGGEKLFF
TRBV5-1	TRBD1	TRBJ1-1	many	TGCGCCAGCAGCACCACAGGGGAGGGCACTGAAGCTTTCTTT	CASSTTGEGTEAFF
TRBV6-5	NA	TRBJ1-6	many	TGTGCCAGCAGTTACTACCGGCCCCCGAGCTCCTATAATTCACCCCTCCACTTT	CASSYYRPPSSYNSPLHF
TRBV5-1	TRBD1	TRBJ1-6	many	TGCGCCAGCAGCATAGATCGACAGGGTATAACACCCCTCCACTTT	CASSIDRQGITPLHF
TRBV21-1	NA	TRBJ1-5	many	TGTGCCAGCAGTAAGTGCCTCGGGGGCAATCAGCCCCAGCATTTT	CASSKCLGGNQPQHF
TRBV5-5	NA	TRBJ2-2	many	TGTGCCAGCAGCTTTAGGTCCGACGGTACGACCACCGGGGAGCTGTTTTTT	CASSFRSDGTTTGELFF
TRBV12-3/TRBV12-4	NA	TRBJ2-3	many	TGTGCCAGCAGTTTAGTACCGGGGGCCTACACAGATACGCAGTATTTT	CASSLVPGAYTDTQYF
TRBV2	TRBD2	TRBJ2-3	few	TGTGCCAGCAGTGAACGAAGCGGGGGGGCCGGGACAGATACGCAGTATTTT	CASSERSGGAGTDTQYF
TRBV6-5	TRBD1	TRBJ2-7	many	TGTGCCAGCGGACAGGGGTACGAGCAGTACTTC	CASGQGYEQYF
TRBV5-1	TRBD2	TRBJ2-5	few	TGCGCCAGCAGCTTGTCCGCGACTAGCGGGGGGCAAGAGACCCAGTACTTC	CASSLSATSGGQETQYF
TRBV2	NA	TRBJ1-5	many	TGTGCCAGCAGTGAGGGAAGGAATCAGCCCCAGCATTTT	CASSEGRNQPQHF
TRBV3-1	TRBD1	TRBJ1-3	NA	TGTGCCAGCAGCCAAGATCCCCGACAGGGCCTATATTTT	CASSQDPRQGLYF
TRBV3-1	NA	TRBJ1-5	many	TGTGCCAGCAGCCAAGGGTCGCATCAGCCCCAGCATTTT	CASSQGSHQPQHF
TRBV7-9	NA	TRBJ1-2	many	TGTGCCAGCAGCTTAGTCCAGTATGGCTACACCTTC	CASSLVQYGYTF
TRBV4-3	NA	TRBJ2-2	many	TGCGCCAGCAGCCCCTCCCTCGGGGCCGACACCGGGGAGCTGTTTTTT	CASSPSLGADTGELFF
TRBV15	TRBD1	TRBJ2-3	few	TGTGCCACCAGCAGAGGAGGGATCGGCGGGACAGGATTCGAGACGCAGTATTTT	CATSRGGIGGTGFETQYF
TRBV7-2	NA	TRBJ1-5	many	TGTGCCAGCAGCACCGACAGTAGCAATCAGCCCCAGCATTTT	CASSTDSSNQPQHF
TRBV4-1	TRBD2	TRBJ2-3	NA	TGCGCCAGCGGCCAAGATGGGCCTGGGACTACCACAGATACGCAGTATTTT	CASGQDGPGTTTDTQYF
TRBV3-1	TRBD2	TRBJ2-3	few	TGTGCCAGCAGCCAAGGGACTAGCGGGGACACAGATACGCAGTATTTT	CASSQGTSGDTDTQYF
TRBV12-3/TRBV12-4	NA	TRBJ2-3	NA	TGTGCCAGCGGGGCCGGGGGCGCAACGACAGATACGCAGTATTTT	CASGAGGATTDTQYF
TRBV20-1	NA	TRBJ2-3	NA	TGCAGTGCTAGAGAGCCGACTAGCACAGATACGCAGTATTTT	CSAREPTSTDTQYF
TRBV7-9	TRBD1	TRBJ2-2	NA	TGTGCCAGCAGCTTAAAGACAGGGCACCCGAACACCGGGGAGCTGTTTTTT	CASSLKTGHPNTGELFF
TRBV12-3/TRBV12-4	NA	TRBJ1-2	many	TGTGCCAGCAGCGGGTCGGGGACGAATGGCTACACCTTC	CASSGSGTNGYTF
TRBV18	TRBD2	TRBJ2-3	NA	TGTGCCAGCTCACCACCGAGGGTAGCGGGGGAGCTCAGCACAGATACGCAGTATTTT	CASSPPRVAGELSTDTQYF
TRBV11-2	NA	TRBJ2-1	many	TGTGCCAGCAGACCCGGGTTGAGGGGAGGTTGGAATGAGCAGTTCTTC	CASRPGLRGGWNEQFF
TRBV10-3	NA	TRBJ2-6	many	TGTGCCATCAGCGCAGGGACCGGGGCCAACGTCCTGACTTTC	CAISAGTGANVLTF
TRBV27	TRBD1	TRBJ1-1	NA	TGTGCCAGCAGTCCACAGGGGGCGACCACTGAAGCTTTCTTT	CASSPQGATTEAFF
TRBV18	NA	TRBJ1-6	NA	TGTGCCAGCTCACCAAGGCCCCCCGGGTATAATTCACCCCTCCACTTT	CASSPRPPGYNSPLHF
TRBV14	NA	TRBJ2-7	NA	TGTGCCAGCAGCCAAGGAGCACCACGGCAGTACTTC	CASSQGAPRQYF
TRBV6-2/TRBV6-3	NA	TRBJ1-5	few	TGTGCCAGCAGTTACGCCGGGGCAGTGAGCAATCAGCCCCAGCATTTT	CASSYAGAVSNQPQHF
TRBV7-2	NA	TRBJ2-1	few	TGTGCCAGCAGCTTAGCTTTCAAGCAGGGTGAGCAGTTCTTC	CASSLAFKQGEQFF
TRBV6-6	TRBD1	TRBJ2-1	NA	TGTGCCAGCATTCCGAGGGACAGGGGATCCAATGAGCAGTTCTTC	CASIPRDRGSNEQFF